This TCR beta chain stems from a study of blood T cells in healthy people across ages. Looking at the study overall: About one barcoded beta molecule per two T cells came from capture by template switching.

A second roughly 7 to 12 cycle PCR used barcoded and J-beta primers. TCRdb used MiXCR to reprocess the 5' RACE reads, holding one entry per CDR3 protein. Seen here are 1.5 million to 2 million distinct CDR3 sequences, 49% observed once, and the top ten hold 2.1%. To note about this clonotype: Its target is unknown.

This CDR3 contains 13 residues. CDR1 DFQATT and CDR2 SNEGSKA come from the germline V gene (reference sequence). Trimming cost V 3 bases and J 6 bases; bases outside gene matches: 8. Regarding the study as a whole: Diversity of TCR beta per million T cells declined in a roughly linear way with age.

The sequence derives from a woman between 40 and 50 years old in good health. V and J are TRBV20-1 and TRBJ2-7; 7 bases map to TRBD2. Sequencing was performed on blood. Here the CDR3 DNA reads TGCAGTGCTAGTGGGGGGGGTCAGGGCGAGCAGTACTTC. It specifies CSASGGGQGEQYF.